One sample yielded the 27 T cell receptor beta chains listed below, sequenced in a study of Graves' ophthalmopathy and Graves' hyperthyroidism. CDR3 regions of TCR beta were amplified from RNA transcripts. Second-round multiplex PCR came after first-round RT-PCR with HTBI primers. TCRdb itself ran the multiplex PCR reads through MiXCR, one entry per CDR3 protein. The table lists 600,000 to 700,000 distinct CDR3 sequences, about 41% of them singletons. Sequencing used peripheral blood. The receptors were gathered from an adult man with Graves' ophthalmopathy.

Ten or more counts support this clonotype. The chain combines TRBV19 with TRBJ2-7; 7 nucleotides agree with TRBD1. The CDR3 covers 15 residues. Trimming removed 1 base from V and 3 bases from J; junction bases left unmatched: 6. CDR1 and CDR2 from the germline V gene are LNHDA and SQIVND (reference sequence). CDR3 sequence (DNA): TGTGCCAGTAGTATAGTTGACAGGGATTACTACGAGCAGTACTTC. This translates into CASSIVDRDYYEQYF.

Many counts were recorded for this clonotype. This chain's CDR3 is CASSEKVKGAFSGANVLTF. The CDR3 nucleotides read TGTGCCAGCAGTGAAAAGGTTAAGGGGGCCTTCTCTGGGGCCAACGTCCTGACTTTC. This sequence joins TRBV25-1 and TRBJ2-6, with 7 bases matching TRBD1. V gave up 2 bases and J gave up 0 bases; unmatched junction bases: 10. The germline V gene has CDR1 MGHDK and CDR2 SYGVNS. There are 19 residues in the CDR3.

CDR3 nucleotide sequence: TGTGCCAGCAGCTTGGTGGCATCGGGGCCTGGAACGGAGACCCAGTACTTC. This sequence encodes CASSLVASGPGTETQYF. The chain recombines TRBV5-4 with TRBJ2-5, with D tentatively TRBD1 or TRBD2 (5 bases each). Looked up from germline, CDR1 is SGHNT and CDR2 is YYREEE (reference sequence). The CDR3 extends over 17 amino acids. V gave up 0 bases and J gave up 5 bases, with 20 bases separating them.

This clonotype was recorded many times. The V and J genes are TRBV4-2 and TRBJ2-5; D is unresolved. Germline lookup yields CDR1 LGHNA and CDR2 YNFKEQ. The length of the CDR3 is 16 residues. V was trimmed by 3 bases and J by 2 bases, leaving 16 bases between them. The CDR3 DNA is TGTGCCAGCAGCCAGGGCCGAGGAGCTAGTCAAGAGACCCAGTACTTC. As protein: CASSQGRGASQETQYF.

The CDR3 nucleotides read TGTGCCACCAGTGATTCGGGAGACACCATATATTTT. This gives the protein CATSDSGDTIYF. This chain links TRBV24-1 with TRBJ1-3; the D is unclear. Trimming took 2 bases from V and 8 from J, leaving 6 bases between them. The CDR3 covers 12 residues. Germline values: CDR1 KGHDR, CDR2 SFDVKD.

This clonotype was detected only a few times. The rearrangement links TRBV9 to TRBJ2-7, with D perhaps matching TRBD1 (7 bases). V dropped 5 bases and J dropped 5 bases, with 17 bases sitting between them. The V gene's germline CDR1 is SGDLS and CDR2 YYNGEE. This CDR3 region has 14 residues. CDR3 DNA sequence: TGTGCCAGCAGTTCTATCTCAGGGGGGAACGAGCAGTACTTC. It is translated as CASSSISGGNEQYF.

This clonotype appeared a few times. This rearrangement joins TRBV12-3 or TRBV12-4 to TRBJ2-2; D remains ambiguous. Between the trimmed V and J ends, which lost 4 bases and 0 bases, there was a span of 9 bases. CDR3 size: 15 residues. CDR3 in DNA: TGTGCCAGCAGTTACTATTCAACGAACACCGGGGAGCTGTTTTTT. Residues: CASSYYSTNTGELFF.

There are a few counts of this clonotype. The CDR3 spells CASSLNPSGSRTGELFF. CDR3 in DNA: TGTGCCAGCAGCTTAAACCCTAGCGGGAGCCGAACCGGGGAGCTGTTTTTT. The rearrangement links TRBV7-3 to TRBJ2-2; 10 bases match TRBD2. The V segment lost 1 base and the J segment 5 bases; nucleotides outside the gene matches: 7. The germline gives CDR1 SGHTA, CDR2 FQGTGA. This CDR3 is 17 amino acids long.

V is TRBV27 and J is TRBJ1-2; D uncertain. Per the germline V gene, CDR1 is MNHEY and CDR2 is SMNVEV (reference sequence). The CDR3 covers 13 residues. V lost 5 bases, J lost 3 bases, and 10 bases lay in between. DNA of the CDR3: TGTGCCAGCAGTAGCGGTCCCTACTATGGCTACACCTTC. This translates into CASSSGPYYGYTF.

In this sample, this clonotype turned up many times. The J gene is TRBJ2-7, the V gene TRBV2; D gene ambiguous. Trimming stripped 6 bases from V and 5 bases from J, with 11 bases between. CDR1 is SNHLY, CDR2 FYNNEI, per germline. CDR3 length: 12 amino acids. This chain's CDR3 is CASSFLQNEQYF. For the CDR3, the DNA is TGTGCCAGCAGCTTCCTGCAGAACGAGCAGTACTTC.

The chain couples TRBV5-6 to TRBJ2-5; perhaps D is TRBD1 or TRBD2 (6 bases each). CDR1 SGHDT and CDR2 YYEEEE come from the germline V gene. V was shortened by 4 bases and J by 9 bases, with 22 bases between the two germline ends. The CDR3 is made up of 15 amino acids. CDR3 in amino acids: CASSLGARGGQPQYF. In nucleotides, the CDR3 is TGTGCCAGCAGCCTGGGGGCCAGGGGAGGTCAGCCCCAGTACTTC.

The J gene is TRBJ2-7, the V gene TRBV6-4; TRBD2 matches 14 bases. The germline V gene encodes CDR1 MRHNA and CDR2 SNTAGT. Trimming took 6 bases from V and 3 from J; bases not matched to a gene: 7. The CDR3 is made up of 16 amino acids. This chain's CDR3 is CASSDRTSGRNYEQYF. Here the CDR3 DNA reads TGTGCCAGCAGCGACCGGACTAGCGGGAGGAACTACGAGCAGTACTTC.

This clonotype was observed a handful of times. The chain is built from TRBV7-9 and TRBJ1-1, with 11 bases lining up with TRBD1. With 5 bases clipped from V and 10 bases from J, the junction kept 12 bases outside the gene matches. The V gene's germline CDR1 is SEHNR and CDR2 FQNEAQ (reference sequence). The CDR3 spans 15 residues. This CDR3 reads CASSPGQGAKNGAFF. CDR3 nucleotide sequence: TGTGCCAGCAGCCCTGGACAGGGGGCGAAAAACGGAGCTTTCTTT.

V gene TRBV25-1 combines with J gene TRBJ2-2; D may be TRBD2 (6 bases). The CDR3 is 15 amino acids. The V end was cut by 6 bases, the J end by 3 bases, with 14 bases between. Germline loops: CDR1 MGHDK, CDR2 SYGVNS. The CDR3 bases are TGTGCCAGCAGCGTCGGAGGGGCGGACACCGGGGAGCTGTTTTTT. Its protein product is CASSVGGADTGELFF.

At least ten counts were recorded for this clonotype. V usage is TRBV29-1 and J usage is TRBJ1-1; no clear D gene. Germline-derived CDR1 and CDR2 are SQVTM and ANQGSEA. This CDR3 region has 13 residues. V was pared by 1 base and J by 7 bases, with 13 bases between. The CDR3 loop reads CSVEVPSIGEAFF. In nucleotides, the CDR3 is TGCAGCGTTGAAGTACCCAGTATTGGTGAAGCTTTCTTT.

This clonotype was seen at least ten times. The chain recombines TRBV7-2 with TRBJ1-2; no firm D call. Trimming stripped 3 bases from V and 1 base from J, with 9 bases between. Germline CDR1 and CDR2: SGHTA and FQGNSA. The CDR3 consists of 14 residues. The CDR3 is CASSLIWRNYGYTF. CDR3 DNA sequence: TGTGCCAGCAGCTTGATTTGGCGTAACTATGGCTACACCTTC.

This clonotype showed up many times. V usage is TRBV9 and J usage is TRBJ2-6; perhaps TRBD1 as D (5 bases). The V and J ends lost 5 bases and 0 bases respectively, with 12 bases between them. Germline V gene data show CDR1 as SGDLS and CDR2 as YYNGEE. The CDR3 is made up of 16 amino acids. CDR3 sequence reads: CASRTDRNSGANVLTF. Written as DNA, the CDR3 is TGTGCCAGCAGGACAGATCGTAACTCTGGGGCCAACGTCCTGACTTTC.

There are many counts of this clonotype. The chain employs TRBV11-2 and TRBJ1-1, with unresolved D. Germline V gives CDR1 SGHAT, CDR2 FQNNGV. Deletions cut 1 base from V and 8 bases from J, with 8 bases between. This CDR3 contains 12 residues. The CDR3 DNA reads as TGTGCCAGCAGCTTAGTTCGAGGGGAAGCTTTCTTT. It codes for CASSLVRGEAFF.

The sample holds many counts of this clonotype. The CDR3: CASRRGTGGGQPQHF. The CDR3 nucleotides read TGTGCCAGCAGACGAGGGACAGGGGGAGGTCAGCCCCAGCATTTT. V and J are TRBV7-8 and TRBJ1-5, with 11 nucleotides matching TRBD1. CDR1 SGHVS and CDR2 FQNEAQ come from the germline V gene. The CDR3 contains 15 residues. Trimming cost V 6 bases and J 6 bases; bases outside gene matches: 7.

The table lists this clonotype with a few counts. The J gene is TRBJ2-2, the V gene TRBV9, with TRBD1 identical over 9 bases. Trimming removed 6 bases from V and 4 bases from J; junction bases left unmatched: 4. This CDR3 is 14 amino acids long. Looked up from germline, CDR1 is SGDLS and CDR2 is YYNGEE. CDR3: CASTRQGGTGELFF. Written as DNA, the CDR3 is TGTGCCAGCACCAGACAGGGGGGCACCGGGGAGCTGTTTTTT.

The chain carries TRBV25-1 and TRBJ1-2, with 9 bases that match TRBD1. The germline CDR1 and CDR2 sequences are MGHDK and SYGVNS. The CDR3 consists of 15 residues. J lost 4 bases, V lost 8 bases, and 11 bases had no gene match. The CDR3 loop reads CASRSRTGAVYGYTF. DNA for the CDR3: TGTGCCAGCCGTTCGAGGACAGGGGCGGTCTATGGCTACACCTTC.

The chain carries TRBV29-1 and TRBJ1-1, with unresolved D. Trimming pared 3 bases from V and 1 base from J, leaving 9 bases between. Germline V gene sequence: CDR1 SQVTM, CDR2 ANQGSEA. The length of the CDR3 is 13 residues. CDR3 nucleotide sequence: TGCAGCGTTGAGGACCAGGAGAACACTGAAGCTTTCTTT. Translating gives CSVEDQENTEAFF. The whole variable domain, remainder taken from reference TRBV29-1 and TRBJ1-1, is SAVISQKPSRDICQRGTSLTIQCQVDSQVTMMFWYRQQPGQSLTLIATANQGSEATYESGFVIDKFPISRPNLTFSTLTVSNMSPEDSSIYLCSVEDQENTEAFFGQGTRLTVV.

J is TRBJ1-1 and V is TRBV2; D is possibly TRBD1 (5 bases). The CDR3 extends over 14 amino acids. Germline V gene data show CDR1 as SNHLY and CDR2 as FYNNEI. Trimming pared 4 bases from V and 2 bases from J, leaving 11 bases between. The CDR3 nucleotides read TGTGCCAGCAGTGTAAGGGGCGGAAACACTGAAGCTTTCTTT. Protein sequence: CASSVRGGNTEAFF.

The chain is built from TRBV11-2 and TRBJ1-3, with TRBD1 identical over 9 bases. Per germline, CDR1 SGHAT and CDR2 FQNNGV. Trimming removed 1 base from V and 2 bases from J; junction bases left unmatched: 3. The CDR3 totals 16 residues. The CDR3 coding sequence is TGTGCCAGCAGCTTAGTACAGGGGGCCACTGGAAACACCATATATTTT. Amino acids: CASSLVQGATGNTIYF.

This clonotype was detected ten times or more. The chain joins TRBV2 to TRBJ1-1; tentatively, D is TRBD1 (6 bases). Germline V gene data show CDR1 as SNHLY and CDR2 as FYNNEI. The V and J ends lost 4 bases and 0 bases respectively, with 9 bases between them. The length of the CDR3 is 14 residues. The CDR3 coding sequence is TGTGCCAGCAGTGCCCAGGGGATGAACACTGAAGCTTTCTTT. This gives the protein CASSAQGMNTEAFF.

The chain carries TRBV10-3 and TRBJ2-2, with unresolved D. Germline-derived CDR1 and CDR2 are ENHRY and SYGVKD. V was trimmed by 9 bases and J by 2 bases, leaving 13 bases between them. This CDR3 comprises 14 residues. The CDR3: CAIGETPNTGELFF. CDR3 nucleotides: TGTGCCATTGGTGAGACACCCAACACCGGGGAGCTGTTTTTT.

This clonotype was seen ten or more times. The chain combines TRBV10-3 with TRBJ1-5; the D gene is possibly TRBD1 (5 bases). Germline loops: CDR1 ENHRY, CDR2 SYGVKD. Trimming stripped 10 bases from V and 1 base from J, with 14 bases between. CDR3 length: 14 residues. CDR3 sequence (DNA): TGTGCCAGCAAGGTTCGACAGAGCAATCAGCCCCAGCATTTT. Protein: CASKVRQSNQPQHF.